This is a list of T cell receptor beta chains from one sample in a study of shared clonotypes between healthy human individuals. The data were produced by immunoSEQ multiplex PCR, yet TCRdb's version contains in-frame clones alone and is incomplete. The sample carries approximately 1,500,000 clones, about 98% recorded once. Sequencing was performed on naive CD4+ T cells sorted from blood. These receptors were obtained from a man aged 25-40 years in good health. Each CDR3 is given with its conserved first and last residue. D genes are given only for firm matches. Rows may omit the clone size; those that give it use once, few, many or a size class.

v_call,j_call,d_call,clone_size,cdr3_aa,cdr3_nt
TRBV11-3,TRBJ2-5,-,-,CASSPGGGRQETQYF,TGTGCCAGCAGTCCCGGAGGGGGGAGGCAAGAGACCCAGTACTTC
TRBV7-6,TRBJ2-3,-,-,CASSLGPSTDTQYF,TGTGCCAGCAGCTTAGGACCTTCCACAGATACGCAGTATTTT
TRBV5-1,TRBJ2-7,TRBD2,-,CASNGGTDLYEQYF,TGCGCCAGCAACGGGGGGACTGATCTCTACGAGCAGTACTTC
TRBV11-2,TRBJ2-1,TRBD1,-,CASSWGDRGGSEQFF,TGTGCCAGCAGCTGGGGGGACAGGGGAGGGAGTGAGCAGTTCTTC
TRBV5-5,TRBJ2-7,TRBD1,once,CASSLVGGEDEQYF,TGTGCCAGCAGCTTGGTAGGGGGCGAGGACGAGCAGTACTTC
TRBV11-2,TRBJ2-7,TRBD2,-,CASSPLLAGGQDEQYF,TGTGCCAGCAGCCCCTTACTAGCGGGAGGGCAGGACGAGCAGTACTTC
TRBV28,TRBJ2-7,-,-,CASSFQGTGEQYF,TGTGCCAGCAGTTTTCAGGGCACGGGGGAGCAGTACTTC
TRBV5-8,TRBJ2-7,TRBD2,-,CASSGRRTSSLYEQYF,TGTGCCAGCAGCGGCCGGAGGACTAGTAGCCTCTACGAGCAGTACTTC
TRBV9,TRBJ2-7,TRBD1,-,CASSVGGQVTYEQYF,TGTGCCAGCAGCGTAGGGGGACAGGTGACCTACGAGCAGTACTTC
TRBV5-5,TRBJ1-1,-,-,CASSRGANSEAFF,TGTGCCAGCAGCAGGGGGGCAAACTCTGAAGCTTTCTTT
TRBV10-3,TRBJ2-1,TRBD2,-,CAISESKGFRLAGSNEQFF,TGTGCCATCAGTGAGTCGAAGGGATTTCGACTAGCGGGGTCCAATGAGCAGTTCTTC
TRBV2,TRBJ1-1,-,once,CASSGSNTEAFF,TGTGCCAGCAGTGGGTCGAACACTGAAGCTTTCTTT
TRBV5-1,TRBJ2-5,TRBD1,-,CASRGTGRQETQYF,TGCGCCAGCAGAGGGACAGGGCGGCAAGAGACCCAGTACTTC
TRBV30,TRBJ2-1,TRBD2,-,CAWSGPTSGSAFTVTYNEQFF,TGTGCCTGGAGCGGCCCCACTAGCGGGAGTGCCTTCACCGTAACCTACAATGAGCAGTTCTTC
TRBV7-6,TRBJ2-2,-,-,CASTLGTVTGELFF,TGTGCCAGCACCCTAGGGACGGTCACCGGGGAGCTGTTTTTT
TRBV6-5,TRBJ2-1,TRBD1,once,CASSQQGTGEQFF,TGTGCCAGCAGTCAACAGGGGACGGGTGAGCAGTTCTTC
TRBV28,TRBJ2-7,TRBD1,once,CASSFSGQGSYEQYF,TGTGCCAGCAGTTTCTCTGGACAGGGTTCCTACGAGCAGTACTTC
TRBV7-3,TRBJ2-1,-,-,CASSFDRASDEQFF,TGTGCCAGCAGCTTCGACCGGGCTTCGGATGAGCAGTTCTTC
TRBV18,TRBJ2-7,TRBD2,-,CASSKTSGNYEQYF,TGTGCCAGCTCAAAGACTAGCGGGAATTACGAGCAGTACTTC
TRBV27,TRBJ2-3,-,-,CASSQGISGTDTQYF,TGTGCCAGCAGTCAGGGAATTTCTGGCACAGATACGCAGTATTTT
TRBV29-1,TRBJ2-3,-,-,CSGVRGTDTQYF,TGCAGCGGGGTGCGGGGAACAGATACGCAGTATTTT
TRBV6-5,TRBJ2-7,-,once,CASSYTVSDTAYEQYF,TGTGCCAGCAGTTATACCGTCTCGGACACAGCCTACGAGCAGTACTTC
TRBV7-6,TRBJ2-2,TRBD2,-,CASSLIASGIGGGELFF,TGTGCCAGCAGCTTAATCGCTAGCGGGATCGGCGGCGGGGAGCTGTTTTTT
TRBV27,TRBJ2-2,-,-,CASRGTANTGELFF,TGTGCCAGCAGGGGGACGGCGAACACCGGGGAGCTGTTTTTT
TRBV10-1,TRBJ2-6,-,-,CASSESGRRHRELGFTGANVLTF,TGCGCCAGCAGTGAGTCGGGGCGCCGGCACAGGGAACTCGGATTTACTGGGGCCAACGTCCTGACTTTC
TRBV2,TRBJ2-2,TRBD2,-,CASRFGTSGSGELFF,TGTGCCAGCAGATTCGGGACTAGCGGGTCCGGGGAGCTGTTTTTT
TRBV29-1,TRBJ1-2,TRBD1,-,CSVEEDRLGDGYTF,TGCAGCGTTGAAGAGGACAGGTTGGGGGATGGCTACACCTTC
TRBV7-3,TRBJ2-1,TRBD2,-,CASSSLAEGTYNEQFF,TGTGCCAGCAGCTCACTAGCGGAGGGAACCTACAATGAGCAGTTCTTC
TRBV5-4,TRBJ1-1,-,few,CASSLLVYTEAFF,TGTGCCAGCAGCTTGTTGGTGTACACTGAAGCTTTCTTT
TRBV7-8,TRBJ2-3,TRBD2,-,CASSSPRAGGLVTQYF,TGTGCCAGCAGCTCCCCAAGGGCGGGAGGCTTAGTTACGCAGTATTTT
TRBV5-6,TRBJ1-1,-,-,CASSLRPNTEAFF,TGTGCCAGCAGCCTTCGTCCGAACACTGAAGCTTTCTTT
TRBV5-1,TRBJ1-2,-,-,CASSRDGGTYGYTF,TGCGCCAGCAGCCGGGACGGCGGCACCTATGGCTACACCTTC
TRBV7-9,TRBJ1-1,-,-,CASSTLTGNTEAFF,TGTGCCAGCAGCACTCTGACAGGGAACACTGAAGCTTTCTTT
TRBV6-5,TRBJ2-1,TRBD2,once,CASSYAGGRYEQFF,TGTGCCAGCAGTTACGCGGGCGGGAGATATGAGCAGTTCTTC
TRBV7-6,TRBJ2-7,TRBD1,-,CASSPRQGSSEQYF,TGTGCCAGCAGCCCCAGACAGGGTTCTAGCGAGCAGTACTTC
TRBV27,TRBJ2-3,-,-,CASSLRLFSTDTQYF,TGTGCCAGCAGTTTAAGACTATTTAGCACAGATACGCAGTATTTT
TRBV7-8,TRBJ1-5,TRBD1,-,CASRATEGANQPQHF,TGTGCCAGCAGGGCCACCGAGGGGGCGAATCAGCCCCAGCATTTT
TRBV2,TRBJ2-5,-,-,CASKARQQQETQYF,TGTGCCAGCAAGGCGCGGCAACAACAAGAGACCCAGTACTTC
TRBV5-6,TRBJ2-7,-,-,CASSLVGQSYEQYF,TGTGCCAGCAGCTTGGTGGGGCAGTCCTACGAGCAGTACTTC
TRBV28,TRBJ2-7,-,-,CASRSQGYEQYF,TGTGCCAGCAGGTCACAGGGTTACGAGCAGTACTTC
TRBV2,TRBJ1-4,-,-,CASSIPAYEKLFF,TGTGCCAGCAGTATTCCAGCTTATGAAAAACTGTTTTTT
TRBV7-9,TRBJ2-7,TRBD2,-,CAIRSEASGSDEQYF,TGTGCCATCCGGTCAGAGGCTAGCGGGTCCGACGAGCAGTACTTC
TRBV5-1,TRBJ2-5,TRBD1,-,CASSTDRGGETQYF,TGCGCCAGCAGCACGGACAGGGGCGGGGAGACCCAGTACTTC
TRBV2,TRBJ2-7,-,once,CASKQTSYEQYF,TGTGCCAGCAAACAGACCAGCTACGAGCAGTACTTC
TRBV29-1,TRBJ2-1,-,-,CSVGKRNEQFF,TGCAGCGTTGGGAAACGGAATGAGCAGTTCTTC
TRBV2,TRBJ2-4,-,-,CASSRQNIQYF,TGTGCCAGCTCCAGGCAGAACATTCAGTACTTC